Reported below is one T cell receptor (beta chain). This record comes from a study of blood T cell repertoires in COVID-19. In the study overall: The analysed material was cDNA or gDNA that came from T cells, B-cell-depleted T cells, or PBMCs.

Germline assignment: CDR1 SGHRS and CDR2 YFSETQ. V was pared by 8 bases and J by 9 bases, with 13 bases of the junction left unmatched. CDR3 length equals 14 residues. Study processing details: Nucleated cell counts were estimated from reference gene primer amplification. The protocol was immunoSEQ multiplex PCR, while the TCRdb copy is restricted to in-frame clones and leaves out a portion. That table is the source of V, J and clone size, and D and trimming were worked out from the DNA. The profile shows a few hundred thousand clones, approximately 83% of them singletons. The TCR comes from a man aged 25 to 40 who had recovered from COVID-19. This chain links TRBV5-1 with TRBJ1-2, with 10 nucleotides matching TRBD1. The sequencing sample was made of PBMCs or T cells enriched from blood (not recorded which). In nucleotides, the CDR3 is TGCGCCAGTCACGGTACGGGACAGGGGATAAGCTACACCTTC. Its translation is CASHGTGQGISYTF.